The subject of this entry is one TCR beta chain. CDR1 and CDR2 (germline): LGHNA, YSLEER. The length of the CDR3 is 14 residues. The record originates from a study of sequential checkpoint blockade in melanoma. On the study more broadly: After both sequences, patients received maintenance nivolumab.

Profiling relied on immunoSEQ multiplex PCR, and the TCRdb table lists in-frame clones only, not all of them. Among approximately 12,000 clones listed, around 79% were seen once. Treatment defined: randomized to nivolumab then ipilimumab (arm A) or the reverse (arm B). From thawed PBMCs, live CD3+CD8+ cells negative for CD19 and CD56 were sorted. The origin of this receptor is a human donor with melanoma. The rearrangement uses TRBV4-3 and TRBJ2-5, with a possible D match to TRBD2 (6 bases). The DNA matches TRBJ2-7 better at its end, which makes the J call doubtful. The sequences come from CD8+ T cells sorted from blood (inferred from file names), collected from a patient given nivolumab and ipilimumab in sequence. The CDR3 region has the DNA TGCGCCAGCAGCCCTACCGGAGGGTCCTACGAGCAGTACTTC. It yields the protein CASSPTGGSYEQYF.